Presented here are 21 T cell receptor beta chains from one specimen sequenced in a study of blood T cell repertoires in COVID-19. TCRdb keeps only in-frame clones here, not all; method: immunoSEQ multiplex PCR. The data contain some 87,000 clones, less than 85% of them singletons. Specimen: peripheral blood. The receptor set was obtained from a human donor in a cohort sampled during active COVID-19.

The chain couples TRBV5-4 to TRBJ2-2, with a weak D call TRBD1 (6 bases). Germline assignment: CDR1 SGHNT and CDR2 YYREEE (reference sequence). The V gene lost 2 bases and the J gene lost 0 bases, with 8 bases spanning the gap. CDR3 size: 15 residues. Written as DNA, the CDR3 is TGTGCCAGCAGCTTAGGACAGTCGAACACCGGGGAGCTGTTTTTT. This encodes CASSLGQSNTGELFF.

V and J are TRBV5-1 and TRBJ2-1; no definite D call. Deletions cut 3 bases from V and 8 bases from J, with 9 bases between. Germline values: CDR1 SGHRS, CDR2 YFSETQ. The CDR3 loop spans 12 amino acids. The CDR3 DNA reads TGCGCCAGCAGCTCAAACGCGGATGAGCAGTTCTTC. This translates into CASSSNADEQFF.

As regards this clone: The junction departs from the called germline gene at one end, perhaps through a read error. The chain combines TRBV4-3 with TRBJ2-2, with 7 bases aligning to TRBD2. This CDR3 comprises 15 residues. From germline, CDR1 is LGHNA and CDR2 YSLEER. CDR3 nucleotides: TGCACCAGCAGCCAAGAGCACCGGGGGGCCGGGGAGCTGTTTTTT. It specifies CTSSQEHRGAGELFF.

The chain combines TRBV6-5 with TRBJ2-7, with D hard to call. The germline CDR1 and CDR2 sequences are MNHEY and SVGAGI. V shed 8 bases and J shed 3 bases, with 17 bases lying between them. This CDR3 spans 14 amino acids. The CDR3 DNA is TGTGCCAGCGCCCTACCTGGTGAAAGCTACGAGCAGTACTTC. It codes for CASALPGESYEQYF.

V gene TRBV5-1 combines with J gene TRBJ2-7, with D perhaps matching TRBD2 (6 bases). The CDR3 is made up of 13 amino acids. V shed 3 bases and J shed 2 bases, with 9 bases lying between them. CDR1 is SGHRS, CDR2 YFSETQ, per germline. The CDR3 here is CASSSGLPYEQYF. The CDR3 nucleotides read TGCGCCAGCAGCTCGGGACTGCCCTACGAGCAGTACTTC.

The chain employs TRBV18 and TRBJ2-1, with D maybe TRBD2 (5 bases). The CDR3 runs to 16 residues. V shed 5 bases and J shed 6 bases, with 20 bases lying between them. CDR1 and CDR2 from the germline V gene are KGHSH and LQKENI. DNA of the CDR3: TGTGCCAGCTCAGCCGCTGGATGGGGAGTCCCCAATGAGCAGTTCTTC. As protein: CASSAAGWGVPNEQFF. Full variable domain (rest looked up from reference TRBV18 and TRBJ2-1): NAGVMQNPRHLVRRRGQEARLRCSPMKGHSHVYWYRQLPEEGLKFMVYLQKENIIDESGMPKERFSAEFPKEGPSILRIQQVVRGDSAAYFCASSAAGWGVPNEQFFGPGTRLTVL.

This clone has a single count. The chain recombines TRBV4-1 with TRBJ2-5; 11 positions match TRBD2. The CDR3 covers 16 residues. V trimming: 3 bases; J trimming: 6 bases; junction bases outside the gene matches: 9. The germline CDR1 and CDR2 sequences are MGHRA and YSYEKL. The CDR3 spells CASSHATSGGRQTQYF. The CDR3 DNA follows: TGCGCCAGCAGCCACGCCACTAGCGGGGGCAGGCAGACCCAGTACTTC.

This clone was seen only a few times. V usage is TRBV25-1 and J usage is TRBJ1-6, with 7 nucleotides matching TRBD1. The CDR3 sequence is 12 residues long. Germline CDR1 reads MGHDK; CDR2 reads SYGVNS. Trimming at V came to 6 bases and at J to 7 bases, leaving 0 bases not matched to a gene. The CDR3 region has the DNA TGTGCCAGCAGGACAGGGAATTCACCCCTCCACTTT. Protein product: CASRTGNSPLHF.

The rearrangement links TRBV3-1 (or the pseudogene TRBV3-2) to TRBJ2-4, with D maybe TRBD2 (6 bases). This CDR3 comprises 17 residues. The germline V gene has CDR1 LGHDT and CDR2 YNNKEL (reference sequence). V lost 1 base to trimming and J lost 4 bases, with 17 bases between them. The CDR3 loop reads CASSQVPSAGKKNIQYF. The CDR3 coding sequence is TGTGCCAGCAGCCAAGTCCCTAGCGCCGGAAAAAAAAACATTCAGTACTTC.

This clone was seen just once. The rearrangement joins TRBV3-1 (or the pseudogene TRBV3-2) to TRBJ2-5; D gene uncertain. The V and J ends lost 2 bases and 3 bases respectively, with 7 bases between them. Germline V lookup: CDR1 LGHDT, CDR2 YNNKEL (reference sequence). There are 13 residues in the CDR3. The CDR3 DNA follows: TGTGCCAGCAGCCAATTAGTCAAAGAGACCCAGTACTTC. Its protein product is CASSQLVKETQYF.

This sequence joins TRBV5-6 and TRBJ2-7, with TRBD1 identical over 8 bases. V gave up 3 bases and J gave up 2 bases; unmatched junction bases: 7. The V gene's germline CDR1 is SGHDT and CDR2 YYEEEE. This CDR3 has 15 amino acids. DNA for the CDR3: TGTGCCAGCAGCTCCAGGGGGCGCCTCGCCTACGAGCAGTACTTC. Residues: CASSSRGRLAYEQYF.

The gene calls are TRBV24-1 and TRBJ2-7; 10 bases are a match to TRBD1. V lost 1 base to trimming and J lost 8 bases; unmatched junction nucleotides: 13. CDR3 length equals 17 residues. The germline CDR1 and CDR2 sequences are KGHDR and SFDVKD. CDR3 sequence (DNA): TGTGCCACCAGTGATTTTGGAGGACAGGGGGGACTATGGAAGCAGTACTTC. It codes for CATSDFGGQGGLWKQYF.

This clone was found once. The chain recombines TRBV4-1 with TRBJ2-1, with TRBD2 matching 9 bases. Germline V gene data show CDR1 as MGHRA and CDR2 as YSYEKL. With 0 bases clipped from V and 4 bases from J, the junction kept 4 bases outside the gene matches. The length of the CDR3 is 16 residues. In DNA form, the CDR3 reads TGCGCCAGCAGCCAAGAACCGACTAGCGGATACAATGAGCAGTTCTTC. Amino acids: CASSQEPTSGYNEQFF.

V and J are TRBV5-1 and TRBJ2-6; no reliable D call. The V and J ends lost 1 base and 0 bases respectively, with 5 bases between them. The CDR3 is made up of 15 amino acids. CDR1 and CDR2 from the germline V gene are SGHRS and YFSETQ. The CDR3 reads CASSLMSSGANVLTF. The CDR3 DNA reads TGCGCCAGCAGCTTGATGAGCTCTGGGGCCAACGTCCTGACTTTC. Based on the CDR3 plus reference TRBV5-1 and TRBJ2-6, the full variable domain is KAGVTQTPRYLIKTRGQQVTLSCSPISGHRSVSWYQQTPGQGLQFLFEYFSETQRNKGNFPGRFSGRQFSNSRSEMNVSTLELGDSALYLCASSLMSSGANVLTFGAGSRLTVL.

The gene calls are TRBV6-4 and TRBJ2-1, with TRBD2 matching over 12 bases. Germline V gene sequence: CDR1 MRHNA, CDR2 SNTAGT. The CDR3 has 17 amino acids. V lost 10 bases and J lost 4; bases outside the gene matches: 14. The DNA of the CDR3 is TGTGCCATCTTTCTGACTAGCGGGGGAATCCTTTACAATGAGCAGTTCTTC. Amino acid sequence: CAIFLTSGGILYNEQFF.

The chain carries TRBV9 and TRBJ2-7; D is perhaps TRBD2 (6 bases). Trimming removed 3 bases at V and 4 bases at J, with 32 bases between. CDR3 length equals 20 residues. The germline V gene has CDR1 SGDLS and CDR2 YYNGEE. The CDR3 coding sequence is TGTGCCAGCAGCGCTCAAACCCCGGGACGGGAGATTCGGGGAGTTTACGAGCAGTACTTC. Protein sequence: CASSAQTPGREIRGVYEQYF.

The rearrangement uses TRBV4-1 and TRBJ2-7, with 7 bases identical to TRBD1. Germline CDR1 reads MGHRA; CDR2 reads YSYEKL. The CDR3 is 14 amino acids. Losses at the gene ends were 1 base for V and 4 bases for J; bases not matched to a gene: 4. CDR3 in amino acids: CASSQVQGRYEQYF. For the CDR3, the DNA is TGCGCCAGCAGCCAAGTACAGGGGCGGTACGAGCAGTACTTC.

This rearrangement joins TRBV12-5 to TRBJ2-7, with D possibly being TRBD1 (5 bases). The CDR3 has 15 amino acids. Germline CDR1 LGHNT, CDR2 FRNRAP. Trimming took off 7 bases at V and 3 bases at J, with 19 bases between the two ends. The CDR3 spells CASAIDSASLYEQYF. CDR3 DNA sequence: TGTGCTAGTGCCATCGACAGTGCCTCTCTCTACGAGCAGTACTTC.

The genes are TRBV7-8 and TRBJ2-7; D ambiguous. The V and J ends lost 2 bases and 3 bases respectively, with 14 bases between them. There are 15 residues in the CDR3. CDR1 is SGHVS and CDR2 is FQNEAQ in the germline V gene. This CDR3 is CASSLTATEVYEQYF. DNA for the CDR3: TGTGCCAGCAGCTTAACGGCTACCGAGGTCTACGAGCAGTACTTC.

The V and J genes are TRBV18 and TRBJ2-2; D might be TRBD2 (5 bases). CDR3 length: 16 residues. V lost 0 bases, J lost 1 base, and 9 bases lay in between. Germline V CDR1 and CDR2: KGHSH, LQKENI. The CDR3 is CASSPPVRGNTGELFF. The CDR3, as DNA: TGTGCCAGCTCACCACCGGTCCGGGGGAACACCGGGGAGCTGTTTTTT.

The J gene is TRBJ2-1, the V gene TRBV19; 7 bases are shared with TRBD2. V trimming: 2 bases; J trimming: 7 bases; junction bases outside the gene matches: 8. Germline loops: CDR1 LNHDA, CDR2 SQIVND (reference sequence). The CDR3 spans 15 residues. As DNA, the CDR3 is TGTGCCAGTAGTATACCATGGAGGGGAGGGAATGAGCAGTTCTTC. Amino acids: CASSIPWRGGNEQFF.